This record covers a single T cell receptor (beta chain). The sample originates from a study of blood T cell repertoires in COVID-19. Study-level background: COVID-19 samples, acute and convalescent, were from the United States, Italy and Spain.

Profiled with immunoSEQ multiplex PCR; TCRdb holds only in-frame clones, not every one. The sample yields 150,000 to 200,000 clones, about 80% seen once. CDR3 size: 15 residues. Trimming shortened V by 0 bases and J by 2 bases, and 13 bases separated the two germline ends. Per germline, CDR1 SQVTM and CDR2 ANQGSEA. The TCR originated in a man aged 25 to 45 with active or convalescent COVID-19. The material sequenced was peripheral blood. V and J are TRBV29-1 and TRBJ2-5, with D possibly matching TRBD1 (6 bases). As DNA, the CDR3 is TGCAGCGTTGAAGATCTCGGGACACTACAAGAGACCCAGTACTTC. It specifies CSVEDLGTLQETQYF.